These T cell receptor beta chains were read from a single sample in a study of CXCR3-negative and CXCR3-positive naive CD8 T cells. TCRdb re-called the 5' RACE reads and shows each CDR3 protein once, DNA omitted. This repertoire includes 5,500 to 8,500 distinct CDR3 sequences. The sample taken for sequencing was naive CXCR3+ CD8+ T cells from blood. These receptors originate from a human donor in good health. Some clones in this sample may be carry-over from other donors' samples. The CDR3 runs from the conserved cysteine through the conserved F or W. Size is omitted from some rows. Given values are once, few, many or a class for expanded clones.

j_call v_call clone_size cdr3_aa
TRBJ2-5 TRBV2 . CASRDPLGQVQETQYF
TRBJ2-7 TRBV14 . CASSQDARNYEQYF
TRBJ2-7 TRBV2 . CASSQRGPGYEQYF
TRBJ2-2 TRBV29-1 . CSVEADREGCRTGELFF
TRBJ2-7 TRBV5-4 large CASSMPGQAHEQYF
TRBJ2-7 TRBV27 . CASSLSGASITYEQYF
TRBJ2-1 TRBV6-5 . CASSYSAGTEEFF
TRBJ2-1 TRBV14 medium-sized CASSPRLASDEQFF
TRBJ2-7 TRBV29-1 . CSVGTAVHYEQYF
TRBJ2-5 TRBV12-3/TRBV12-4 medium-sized CASNTGEQETQYF
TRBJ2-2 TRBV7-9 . CASSLITDSTGELFF
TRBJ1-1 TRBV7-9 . CASSDTNTEAFF
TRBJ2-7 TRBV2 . CASIQGKYEQYF
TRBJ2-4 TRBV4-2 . CASSQDRAGGPGNIQYF
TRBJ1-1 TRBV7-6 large CASSLANAGTEAFF
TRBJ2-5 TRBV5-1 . CASSSLTDPQETQYF
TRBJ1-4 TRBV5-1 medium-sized CASSKPTGDRNEKLFF
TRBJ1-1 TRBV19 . CASSITTGTEAFF
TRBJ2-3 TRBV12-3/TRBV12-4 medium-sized CASSAPQGMGTDTQYF
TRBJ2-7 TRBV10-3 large CAISESGPHEQYF
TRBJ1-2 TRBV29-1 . CSVLEGGSYTF
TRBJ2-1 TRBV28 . CASSSSAGVTLEQFF
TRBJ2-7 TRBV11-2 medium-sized CASSLSFDRSYEQYF
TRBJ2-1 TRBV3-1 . CASSQENGEGGPIYNEQFF
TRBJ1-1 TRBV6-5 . CASRGQGGLTGFRAEAFF
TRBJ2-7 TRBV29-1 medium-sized CSVFSSELHEQYF
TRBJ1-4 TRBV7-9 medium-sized CASSSRQGADEKLFF
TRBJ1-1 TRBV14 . CASSHVSGEAFF
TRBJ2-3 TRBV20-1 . CSARDSSSGRTDTQYF
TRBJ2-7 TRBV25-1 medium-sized CASSEYGGGYEQYF
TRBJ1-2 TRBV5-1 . CASSLGRTGQGPSLVAYGYTF
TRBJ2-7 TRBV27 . CASSPGTSGRADYEQYF
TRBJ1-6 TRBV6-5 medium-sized CASSSSGADAYNSPLHF
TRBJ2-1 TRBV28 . CASSLKTSDEQFF
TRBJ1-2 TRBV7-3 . CASSPTGGNYGYTF
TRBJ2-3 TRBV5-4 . CASSITGQGWITDTQYF
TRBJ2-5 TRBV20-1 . CSARRLADQETQYF
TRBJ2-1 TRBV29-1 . CSVEGLAGSLYNEQFF